Following are 23 T cell receptor beta chains from one sample sequenced in a study of blood T cell repertoires in COVID-19. Generated by immunoSEQ multiplex PCR, the TCRdb table keeps only in-frame clones and is missing some. The sample has 150,000 to 200,000 clones; 65% to 90% are singletons. Sequenced sample: peripheral blood. Receptors were obtained from a woman aged 35 to 49 with COVID-19, enrolled during active disease.

The rearrangement links TRBV7-3 to TRBJ2-2; 7 bases align to TRBD2. The V segment lost 5 bases and the J segment 5 bases; nucleotides outside the gene matches: 8. The CDR3 contains 15 residues. Looked up from germline, CDR1 is SGHTA and CDR2 is FQGTGA. The CDR3 loop reads CASSPSRDYTGELFF. CDR3 coding DNA: TGTGCCAGCAGCCCGTCCCGGGACTATACCGGGGAGCTGTTTTTT. The full variable domain, rest sourced from reference TRBV7-3 and TRBJ2-2, is GAGVSQTPSNKVTEKGKYVELRCDPISGHTALYWYRQSLGQGPEFLIYFQGTGAADDSGLPNDRFFAVRPEGSVSTLKIQRTERGDSAVYLCASSPSRDYTGELFFGEGSRLTVL.

The chain carries TRBV7-2 and TRBJ2-3; TRBD1 might be the D (5 bases). CDR3 size: 16 residues. Germline V lookup: CDR1 SGHTA, CDR2 FQGNSA. The V end was cut by 5 bases, the J end by 11 bases, with 26 bases between. In nucleotides, the CDR3 is TGTGCCAGCAGCCCTCAAAGTGTGGTAGGGGCCACCCAGCAGTATTTT. This codes for CASSPQSVVGATQQYF.

V usage is TRBV11-2 and J usage is TRBJ2-4; D not resolved. Germline V CDR1 and CDR2: SGHAT, FQNNGV. This CDR3 region has 16 residues. Trimming cost V 0 bases and J 0 bases, with 9 bases left between them. In nucleotides, the CDR3 is TGTGCCAGCAGCTTAGACGAGATATTAGCCAAAAACATTCAGTACTTC. Translated: CASSLDEILAKNIQYF. Full variable domain (rest looked up from reference TRBV11-2 and TRBJ2-4): EAGVAQSPRYKIIEKRQSVAFWCNPISGHATLYWYQQILGQGPKLLIQFQNNGVVDDSQLPKDRFSAERLKGVDSTLKIQPAKLEDSAVYLCASSLDEILAKNIQYFGAGTRLSVL.

The rearrangement joins TRBV5-6 to TRBJ1-2, with TRBD1 matching over 7 bases. V trimming: 0 bases; J trimming: 8 bases; junction bases outside the gene matches: 4. Germline values: CDR1 SGHDT, CDR2 YYEEEE. The CDR3 covers 13 residues. CDR3 coding DNA: TGTGCCAGCAGCTTGGAGGGGGCTCGGGGCTACACCTTC. Its protein is CASSLEGARGYTF.

V and J are TRBV7-2 and TRBJ2-7; 8 bases map to TRBD2. The V gene's germline CDR1 is SGHTA and CDR2 FQGNSA. The CDR3 is 18 amino acids. The ends lost 4 bases at V and 4 bases at J; junction bases unmatched: 18. CDR3 nucleotides: TGTGCCAGCAGCTCCCCCGCTCGCGTAAGCGGGAGAATTTACGAGCAGTACTTC. It is translated as CASSSPARVSGRIYEQYF.

The rearrangement links TRBV2 to TRBJ1-2; tentatively, D is TRBD1 (6 bases). Trimming stripped 7 bases from V and 1 base from J, with 16 bases between. The germline V gene has CDR1 SNHLY and CDR2 FYNNEI. The CDR3 has 15 residues. The CDR3: CASMTKGQFNYGYTF. As DNA, the CDR3 is TGTGCCAGCATGACCAAGGGACAATTTAACTATGGCTACACCTTC.

The chain has TRBV1 and TRBJ2-3; the tabulated D call, TRBD2, remains unverified against the DNA. TRBV1 is classified as a pseudogene. This CDR3 comprises 18 residues. The CDR3 here is CTSSPRPSTSGYTDTQYF. In nucleotides, the CDR3 is TGCACCAGCAGCCCGAGACCATCGACTAGCGGGTACACAGATACGCAGTATTTT.

This chain links TRBV28 with TRBJ1-5; D may be TRBD1 (5 bases). The CDR3 totals 15 residues. Germline V gene lookup returns CDR1 MDHEN and CDR2 SYDVKM. Between the trimmed V and J ends, which lost 6 bases and 3 bases, there was a span of 15 bases. CDR3 coding DNA: TGTGCCAGCAGCCGACGGAGGGACCCCAATCAGCCCCAGCATTTT. It codes for CASSRRRDPNQPQHF.

This clone has just a few counts. The chain recombines TRBV27 with TRBJ1-1, with D tentatively TRBD1 (6 bases). The CDR3 is 15 residues long. Germline assignment: CDR1 MNHEY and CDR2 SMNVEV (reference sequence). Trimming removed 2 bases from V and 5 bases from J, with 15 bases in between. DNA for the CDR3: TGTGCCAGCAGTTTAGTCCAGGGAGGGGGGACTGAAGCTTTCTTT. This sequence encodes CASSLVQGGGTEAFF.

The chain has TRBV4-1 and TRBJ1-2; a possible D gene is TRBD1 (5 bases). With 4 bases removed from V and 3 bases from J, the gap between germline ends came to 9 bases. The CDR3 sequence is 13 residues long. Germline CDR1 and CDR2: MGHRA and YSYEKL. The CDR3 here is CASSRTRDYGYTF. The DNA for the CDR3 is TGCGCCAGCAGCCGGACACGGGACTATGGCTACACCTTC.

The chain uses TRBV6-1 and TRBJ1-2, with D tentatively TRBD1 (5 bases). V lost 2 bases and J lost 5, with 12 bases in between. CDR3 length equals 14 residues. The germline V gene has CDR1 MNHNS and CDR2 SASEGT. The CDR3 sequence is CASSESGQRYGYTF. The CDR3 DNA follows: TGTGCCAGCAGTGAATCAGGGCAGAGGTATGGCTACACCTTC.

V and J are TRBV25-1 and TRBJ1-3, with D possibly TRBD1 on 5 matching bases. The CDR3 is made up of 14 amino acids. V was pared by 6 bases and J by 4 bases, with 13 bases between. Germline assignment: CDR1 MGHDK and CDR2 SYGVNS. The CDR3 nucleotides read TGTGCCAGCAGCTTGGGGGGGACCGGAAACACCATATATTTT. Translation: CASSLGGTGNTIYF.

The chain combines TRBV2 with TRBJ1-2; 10 bases align to TRBD1. The V gene end was trimmed by 8 bases and the J gene end by 7 bases; junction bases not matched to a gene: 7. Looked up from germline, CDR1 is SNHLY and CDR2 is FYNNEI. The CDR3 runs to 13 residues. The CDR3 bases are TGTGCCAGCGGACCGGGACAGGGGATTGGCTACACCTTC. It specifies CASGPGQGIGYTF.

The chain has TRBV18 and TRBJ2-1; 8 bases line up with TRBD1. V lost 5 bases to trimming and J lost 7 bases; unmatched junction nucleotides: 10. The CDR3 loop spans 15 amino acids. Germline V gene sequence: CDR1 KGHSH, CDR2 LQKENI. In nucleotides, the CDR3 is TGTGCCAGCTCAAAAACCACAGGGGGTACGAATGAGCAGTTCTTC. Its protein product is CASSKTTGGTNEQFF.

The chain links TRBV14 to TRBJ1-5, with 10 bases lining up with TRBD1. V lost 4 bases and J lost 4; bases outside the gene matches: 7. CDR3 length equals 16 residues. Per germline, CDR1 SGHDN and CDR2 FVKESK. CDR3 DNA sequence: TGTGCCAGCAGCCCCGGGGGACAGGGGTCAAATCAGCCCCAGCATTTT. It translates to CASSPGGQGSNQPQHF.

This clone was observed a handful of times. This chain links TRBV19 with TRBJ1-1; TRBD1 might be the D (6 bases). V was shortened by 5 bases and J by 0 bases, with 10 bases between the two germline ends. Germline values: CDR1 LNHDA, CDR2 SQIVND (reference sequence). The CDR3 is made up of 14 amino acids. CDR3 coding DNA: TGTGCCAGTAGTTCACAGGGCATGAACACTGAAGCTTTCTTT. This gives the protein CASSSQGMNTEAFF.

The chain uses TRBV19 and TRBJ2-1; D ambiguous. V shed 5 bases and J shed 9 bases, with 14 bases lying between them. Looked up from germline, CDR1 is LNHDA and CDR2 is SQIVND (reference sequence). This CDR3 spans 13 amino acids. CDR3 in amino acids: CASSPSRHGEQFF. The DNA of the CDR3 is TGTGCCAGTAGTCCCTCTAGGCATGGTGAGCAGTTCTTC.

The chain carries TRBV7-2 and TRBJ2-1; 8 bases are a match to TRBD2. This CDR3 comprises 17 residues. J was trimmed by 1 base and V by 1 base; bases with no gene match: 6. The germline gives CDR1 SGHTA, CDR2 FQGNSA. CDR3 nucleotides: TGTGCCAGCAGCTTAGGCTTTAGCGGGGCTTCCTACAATGAGCAGTTCTTC. Amino acid sequence: CASSLGFSGASYNEQFF.

V and J are TRBV5-4 and TRBJ2-1; 8 bases map to TRBD2. The germline V gene encodes CDR1 SGHNT and CDR2 YYREEE (reference sequence). The CDR3 spans 17 residues. Losses at the gene ends were 5 bases for V and 7 bases for J; bases not matched to a gene: 17. CDR3 sequence: CASSRSGGLGGYNEQFF. The CDR3 coding sequence is TGTGCCAGCAGTCGGAGCGGGGGCCTCGGGGGATATAATGAGCAGTTCTTC.

The chain uses TRBV3-1 (or the pseudogene TRBV3-2) and TRBJ2-3; 13 nucleotides match TRBD2. The CDR3 spans 17 residues. The germline V gene has CDR1 LGHDT and CDR2 YNNKEL (reference sequence). Trimming cost V 4 bases and J 5 bases; bases outside gene matches: 9. The CDR3 here is CASSPQTTSGGGDTQYF. The CDR3 nucleotides are TGTGCCAGCAGCCCCCAAACTACTAGCGGGGGGGGAGATACGCAGTATTTT.

The DNA for the CDR3 is TGTGCCAGCAGCGCGGGACAGCAGACTGAAAAACTGTTTTTT. Residues: CASSAGQQTEKLFF. The chain joins TRBV9 to TRBJ1-4, with 7 bases that match TRBD1. V trimming: 3 bases; J trimming: 7 bases; junction bases outside the gene matches: 6. The CDR3 length is 14 residues. Germline lookup yields CDR1 SGDLS and CDR2 YYNGEE. Complete variable domain (other parts from reference TRBV9 and TRBJ1-4): DSGVTQTPKHLITATGQRVTLRCSPRSGDLSVYWYQQSLDQGLQFLIQYYNGEERAKGNILERFSAQQFPDLHSELNLSSLELGDSALYFCASSAGQQTEKLFFGSGTQLSVL.

V gene TRBV30 combines with J gene TRBJ1-2, with 9 nucleotides matching TRBD1. CDR3 length: 16 amino acids. CDR1 GTSNPN and CDR2 SVGIG come from the germline V gene (reference sequence). With V trimmed by 0 bases and J by 4 bases, 9 bases remained unmatched. CDR3 amino acids: CAWSVRTGEYGYGYTF. In DNA, the CDR3 is TGTGCCTGGAGTGTTCGGACAGGGGAGTACGGCTATGGCTACACCTTC.

The chain is built from TRBV5-1 and TRBJ1-6, with 7 bases identical to TRBD1. With 3 bases clipped from V and 10 bases from J, the junction kept 7 bases outside the gene matches. This CDR3 contains 14 residues. CDR1 and CDR2 (germline): SGHRS, YFSETQ. The CDR3 coding sequence is TGCGCCAGCAGCTCAACAGGGGTTGGGTCACCCCTCCACTTT. Translated, it gives CASSSTGVGSPLHF.